One sample yielded the 12 T cell receptor beta chains listed below, sequenced in a study of T-cell memory formation after mild COVID-19. TCRdb analysed the 5' RACE reads with MiXCR anew, one entry per CDR3 protein. Of around 250,000 distinct CDR3 sequences listed, 15% to 20% were seen once; the top ten hold roughly 23%. The sample taken for sequencing was PBMCs or a T cell subset sorted from them (not recorded which). The receptors shown here come from a man between 18 and 35 years old who had mild COVID-19 (a few samples of this study predate the infection). Cell type and time point are not known.

The genes are TRBV7-9 and TRBJ2-3; 8 bases are shared with TRBD2. CDR3 length: 14 amino acids. Germline V gene data show CDR1 as SEHNR and CDR2 as FQNEAQ (reference sequence). V trimming: 5 bases; J trimming: 1 base; junction bases outside the gene matches: 2. The CDR3 is CASSQGLGTDTQYF. For the CDR3, the DNA is TGTGCCAGCAGCCAGGGACTAGGCACAGATACGCAGTATTTT.

A few counts support this clonotype. The rearrangement joins TRBV21-1 to TRBJ2-6; the DNA was not used to check the table's D call, TRBD1. TRBV21-1 is a listed pseudogene. This CDR3 has 18 residues. The CDR3 nucleotides are TGTGCCAGCAGGAAATCTACGGGACGCCTCTCTGGGGCCAACGTCCTGACTTTC. Translating gives CASRKSTGRLSGANVLTF.

This clonotype was counted a few times. The chain joins TRBV29-1 to TRBJ2-1; the match to TRBD2 covers 8 bases. CDR1 is SQVTM, CDR2 ANQGSEA, per germline. The CDR3 length is 11 residues. CDR3 residues: CSSGVNNEQFF. The CDR3 coding sequence is TGCAGTAGCGGGGTAAACAATGAGCAGTTCTTC.

This clonotype occurred a few times. V usage is TRBV7-8 and J usage is TRBJ2-1; D is possibly TRBD1 (6 bases). The CDR3 is 16 amino acids. Trimming cost V 5 bases and J 1 base, with 15 bases left between them. The germline V gene encodes CDR1 SGHVS and CDR2 FQNEAQ. CDR3 in amino acids: CASSRTGTPSYNEQFF. As DNA, the CDR3 is TGTGCCAGCAGCAGAACCGGGACACCTTCCTACAATGAGCAGTTCTTC.

This clonotype was seen a few times. V usage is TRBV28 and J usage is TRBJ2-3, with D tentatively TRBD2 (5 bases). CDR3 length: 16 residues. Germline CDR1 MDHEN, CDR2 SYDVKM. The V end was cut by 5 bases, the J end by 3 bases, with 18 bases between. The CDR3 DNA reads as TGTGCCAGCAGTCCCCGCCAGAGCTGGACTACAGATACGCAGTATTTT. Translation: CASSPRQSWTTDTQYF.

This clonotype showed up just a few times. The chain recombines TRBV2 with TRBJ2-3; D perhaps matches TRBD1 (6 bases). From germline, CDR1 is SNHLY and CDR2 FYNNEI. Trimming stripped 0 bases from V and 9 bases from J, with 16 bases between. There are 15 residues in the CDR3. CDR3 nucleotide sequence: TGTGCCAGCAGTGAAGCGCCCGGACAGTTGGGCACGCAGTATTTT. Amino acid sequence: CASSEAPGQLGTQYF.

This clonotype appeared many times. The chain carries TRBV18 and TRBJ2-3, with D maybe TRBD1 (5 bases). CDR3 length: 12 residues. Trimming cost V 6 bases and J 2 bases, with 6 bases left between them. Germline assignment: CDR1 KGHSH and CDR2 LQKENI. The CDR3 bases are TGTGCCAGCTCCAGGGACACAGATACGCAGTATTTT. Translation: CASSRDTDTQYF.

The chain joins TRBV2 to TRBJ2-7; D possibly uses TRBD1 or TRBD2 (5 bases each). CDR1 and CDR2 (germline): SNHLY, FYNNEI. The CDR3 spans 14 residues. V was clipped by 3 bases and J by 1 base, with 10 bases between them. CDR3 protein: CASSDQGDSYEQYV. The CDR3 nucleotides read TGTGCCAGCAGTGACCAGGGAGATTCCTACGAGCAGTACGTC.

This clonotype has a handful of counts. The chain has TRBV20-1 and TRBJ1-1; possibly TRBD1 for D (5 bases). The CDR3 covers 12 residues. The germline V and J ends were trimmed by 6 bases and 6 bases, with 14 bases remaining between them. In germline, CDR1 is DFQATT, CDR2 SNEGSKA (reference sequence). The DNA of the CDR3 is TGCAGTGCAAGGGGAGAGGGACCTGAAGCTTTCTTT. Translation: CSARGEGPEAFF.

This clonotype was seen more than once but under ten times. The rearrangement joins TRBV11-2 to TRBJ2-3, with TRBD1 matching over 11 bases. The length of the CDR3 is 16 residues. Trimming cost V 6 bases and J 3 bases; bases outside gene matches: 8. The germline gives CDR1 SGHAT, CDR2 FQNNGV. The CDR3 loop is CASSHGQGAVTDTQYF. The DNA for the CDR3 is TGTGCCAGCAGTCACGGACAGGGGGCTGTGACAGATACGCAGTATTTT.

J is TRBJ2-6 and V is TRBV5-1; 7 bases line up with TRBD1. The CDR3 has 16 amino acids. The V segment lost 4 bases and the J segment 0 bases; nucleotides outside the gene matches: 4. Germline V gives CDR1 SGHRS, CDR2 YFSETQ. The CDR3 is CASSHGQVSGANVLTF. CDR3 bases: TGCGCCAGCAGCCACGGACAGGTCTCTGGGGCCAACGTCCTGACTTTC.

The chain recombines TRBV19 with TRBJ2-1; 14 nucleotides line up with TRBD2. This CDR3 has 16 amino acids. Germline V gene lookup returns CDR1 LNHDA and CDR2 SQIVND (reference sequence). Unmatched junction bases numbered 12, after V lost 5 bases and J lost 12 bases. The CDR3 spells CASSPGTSGGLRGQFF. The CDR3 nucleotides read TGTGCCAGTAGTCCAGGGACTAGCGGGGGCCTCCGGGGGCAGTTCTTC.